This entry is about one T cell receptor (beta chain). The trim removed 7 bases at V and 7 bases at J, leaving 13 bases unmatched. The CDR3 sequence is 15 residues long. Germline CDR1 MNHEY, CDR2 SVGAGI. The data stem from a study of control samples from healthy donors and cancer patients. Produced via immunoSEQ multiplex PCR; TCRdb's table is partial and in-frame only. This sample yields fewer than 500,000 clones, of which 75% to 95% are seen a single time; over 5.5% belongs to the top ten. Sequencing used PBMCs. The TCR sequence derives from a man in his forties with head and neck cancer. The chain links TRBV6-5 to TRBJ2-5, with 9 bases identical to TRBD1. The CDR3 nucleotides are TGTGCCAGCACGGCGGGCGGGACAGGGATAGGGACCCAGTACTTC. Protein: CASTAGGTGIGTQYF.